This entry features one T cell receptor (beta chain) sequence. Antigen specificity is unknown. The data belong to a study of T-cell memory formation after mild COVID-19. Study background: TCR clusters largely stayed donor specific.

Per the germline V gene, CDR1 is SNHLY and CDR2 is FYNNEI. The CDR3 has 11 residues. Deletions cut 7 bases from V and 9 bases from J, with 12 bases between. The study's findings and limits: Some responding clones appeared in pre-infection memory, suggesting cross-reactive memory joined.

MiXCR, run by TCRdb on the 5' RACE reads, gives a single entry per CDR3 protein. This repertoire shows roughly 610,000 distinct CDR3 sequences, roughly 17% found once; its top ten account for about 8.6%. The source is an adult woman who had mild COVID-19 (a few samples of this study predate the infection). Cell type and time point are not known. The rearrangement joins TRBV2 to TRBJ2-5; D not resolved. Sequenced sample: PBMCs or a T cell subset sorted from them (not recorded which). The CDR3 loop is CASMILKSQYF. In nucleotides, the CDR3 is TGTGCCAGCATGATCCTTAAGTCCCAGTACTTC.